One sample yielded the 17 T cell receptor beta chains listed below, sequenced in a study of shared clonotypes between healthy human individuals. Clones were sequenced by immunoSEQ multiplex PCR, and TCRdb holds only the in-frame ones, with some missing. The sample consists of about 670,000 clones, about three quarters of them appearing once. What was sequenced was memory CD4+ T cells sorted from blood. Subset noted: CD45RA-negative fraction. Every receptor here comes from a woman aged 30 to 39 in good health.

The chain has TRBV5-1 and TRBJ2-7; the match to TRBD2 covers 9 bases. V was clipped by 0 bases and J by 6 bases; unmatched bases: 7. The CDR3 has 15 residues. Germline V CDR1 and CDR2: SGHRS, YFSETQ. The CDR3 DNA is TGCGCCAGCAGCTTGGACCCCGGGACTAGCCGCGAGCAGTACTTC. It translates to CASSLDPGTSREQYF. Looking up the rest from reference TRBV5-1 and TRBJ2-7 gives the full variable domain: KAGVTQTPRYLIKTRGQQVTLSCSPISGHRSVSWYQQTPGQGLQFLFEYFSETQRNKGNFPGRFSGRQFSNSRSEMNVSTLELGDSALYLCASSLDPGTSREQYFGPGTRLTVT.

V gene TRBV19 combines with J gene TRBJ2-5; D unresolved. The germline CDR1 and CDR2 sequences are LNHDA and SQIVND (reference sequence). Trimming removed 5 bases from V and 7 bases from J, with 11 bases in between. The CDR3 is 12 residues long. The CDR3 region is CASSPRFGTQYF. The CDR3 DNA sequence: TGTGCCAGTAGTCCCCGCTTCGGGACCCAGTACTTC.

A single count supports this clone. Other DNA sequences of this sample code for an identical CDR3. V and J are TRBV5-1 and TRBJ1-3; no firm D call. CDR1 is SGHRS, CDR2 YFSETQ, per germline. This CDR3 spans 13 amino acids. V was pared by 4 bases and J by 4 bases, with 9 bases between. Here the CDR3 reads CASSTGAGNTIYF. The CDR3 DNA is TGCGCCAGCAGCACGGGAGCAGGAAACACCATATATTTT.

Turning to this clone: The same CDR3 is also encoded by other DNA sequences in this sample. The V gene is TRBV28, the J gene TRBJ2-7; 13 bases line up with TRBD2. Losses at the gene ends were 6 bases for V and 3 bases for J; bases not matched to a gene: 2. From germline, CDR1 is MDHEN and CDR2 SYDVKM. The CDR3 is 14 amino acids. The CDR3 sequence is CASSGLAGDYEQYF. CDR3 bases: TGTGCCAGCAGCGGACTAGCGGGAGACTACGAGCAGTACTTC. The entire variable domain, with the rest obtained from reference TRBV28 and TRBJ2-7, is as follows: DVKVTQSSRYLVKRTGEKVFLECVQDMDHENMFWYRQDPGLGLRLIYFSYDVKMKEKGDIPEGYSVSREKKERFSLILESASTNQTSMYLCASSGLAGDYEQYFGPGTRLTVT.

The chain is built from TRBV6-4 and TRBJ2-1; the D gene is possibly TRBD1 (7 bases). The V and J ends lost 2 bases and 9 bases respectively, with 11 bases between them. This CDR3 contains 13 residues. CDR1 MRHNA and CDR2 SNTAGT come from the germline V gene. The DNA for the CDR3 is TGTGCCAGCAGTGACAGGGGGGACAGTGAGCAGTTCTTC. This sequence encodes CASSDRGDSEQFF.

The rearrangement uses TRBV7-9 and TRBJ2-3; TRBD2 agrees at 15 bases. The CDR3 is made up of 18 amino acids. The germline gives CDR1 SEHNR, CDR2 FQNEAQ (reference sequence). The J segment lost 4 bases and the V segment lost 5 bases, leaving 10 bases of the junction unmatched. The CDR3, as DNA: TGTGCCAGCAGCCCCAATCCGGGACTAGCGGGAGGCGCAGATACGCAGTATTTT. As protein: CASSPNPGLAGGADTQYF. Variable domain in full (rest from reference TRBV7-9 and TRBJ2-3): DTGVSQNPRHKITKRGQNVTFRCDPISEHNRLYWYRQTLGQGPEFLTYFQNEAQLEKSRLLSDRFSAERPKGSFSTLEIQRTEQGDSAMYLCASSPNPGLAGGADTQYFGPGTRLTVL.

The chain carries TRBV4-2 and TRBJ2-5; TRBD2 agrees at 11 bases. Per germline, CDR1 LGHNA and CDR2 YNFKEQ. This CDR3 spans 15 amino acids. The junction had 3 bases not matched to a gene; V was cut back by 2 bases and J by 4 bases. The CDR3 loop is CASSQIAGGGETQYF. In DNA, the CDR3 is TGTGCCAGCAGCCAAATAGCGGGAGGGGGAGAGACCCAGTACTTC.

The gene calls are TRBV28 and TRBJ2-7, with D maybe TRBD2 (6 bases). V was pared by 6 bases and J by 5 bases, with 20 bases between. In germline, CDR1 is MDHEN, CDR2 SYDVKM. The CDR3 consists of 15 residues. The CDR3 loop reads CASSPMLGGLNEQYF. The CDR3 coding sequence is TGTGCCAGCAGCCCCATGTTGGGAGGTTTAAACGAGCAGTACTTC. The complete variable domain, with remaining parts taken from reference TRBV28 and TRBJ2-7, reads DVKVTQSSRYLVKRTGEKVFLECVQDMDHENMFWYRQDPGLGLRLIYFSYDVKMKEKGDIPEGYSVSREKKERFSLILESASTNQTSMYLCASSPMLGGLNEQYFGPGTRLTVT.

The V and J genes are TRBV7-2 and TRBJ1-3; 8 bases agree with TRBD1. The V segment lost 5 bases and the J segment 8 bases; nucleotides outside the gene matches: 5. The germline V gene encodes CDR1 SGHTA and CDR2 FQGNSA. This CDR3 region has 13 residues. CDR3 sequence (DNA): TGTGCCAGCAGCGCCGGACAGGGAGACACCATATATTTT. Its translation is CASSAGQGDTIYF.

The rearrangement joins TRBV19 to TRBJ2-3; TRBD2 aligns across 12 bases. Unmatched junction bases numbered 4, after V lost 3 bases and J lost 6 bases. Germline lookup yields CDR1 LNHDA and CDR2 SQIVND (reference sequence). This CDR3 region has 15 residues. The CDR3 reads CASSIPSGRADTQYF. The CDR3 DNA follows: TGTGCCAGTAGTATTCCTAGCGGGAGGGCGGATACGCAGTATTTT.

The chain joins TRBV28 to TRBJ2-3, with 7 bases aligning to TRBD2. CDR1 is MDHEN, CDR2 SYDVKM, per germline. V shed 5 bases, J shed 2 bases, and the junction held 10 bases outside the gene matches. This CDR3 has 16 amino acids. For the CDR3, the DNA is TGTGCCAGCAGTCGTACAGCGGGACTATCCACAGATACGCAGTATTTT. This encodes CASSRTAGLSTDTQYF.

The chain recombines TRBV10-3 with TRBJ2-7; 11 nucleotides align to TRBD2. V shed 4 bases, J shed 4 bases, and the junction held 6 bases outside the gene matches. The CDR3 is 15 residues long. CDR1 and CDR2 from the germline V gene are ENHRY and SYGVKD. The CDR3: CAISATSGRWYEQYF. The CDR3 DNA reads TGTGCCATCAGTGCTACTAGCGGGAGATGGTACGAGCAGTACTTC.

The V and J genes are TRBV15 and TRBJ1-1, with D possibly being TRBD1 (5 bases). V dropped 5 bases and J dropped 3 bases, with 28 bases sitting between them. The germline V gene encodes CDR1 LNHNV and CDR2 YYDKDF (reference sequence). The CDR3 is 19 amino acids. CDR3 bases: TGTGCCACCAGCGATCCGAGGGCAGGGAGGGTCTCCCCCCACACTGAAGCTTTCTTT. Translating it yields CATSDPRAGRVSPHTEAFF.

CDR3 protein: CASSLFLGRGNTEAFF. The DNA for the CDR3 is TGTGCCAGCAGTTTGTTTTTGGGCAGGGGAAACACTGAAGCTTTCTTT. The V call is TRBV28, the J call TRBJ1-1; a possible D gene is TRBD1 (6 bases). CDR1 is MDHEN, CDR2 SYDVKM, per germline. V lost 3 bases to trimming and J lost 2 bases, with 16 bases between them. The CDR3 is 16 residues long.

V usage is TRBV11-2 and J usage is TRBJ2-1; TRBD2 might be the D (6 bases). V lost 5 bases and J 3 bases, leaving 11 bases between the germline ends. The CDR3 has 14 residues. The germline CDR1 and CDR2 sequences are SGHAT and FQNNGV. This chain's CDR3 is CASSHSGRYNEQFF. CDR3 in DNA: TGTGCCAGCAGCCACAGCGGGCGCTACAATGAGCAGTTCTTC.

The chain links TRBV18 to TRBJ1-3; D gene uncertain. V was pared by 0 bases and J by 2 bases, with 23 bases between. Germline assignment: CDR1 KGHSH and CDR2 LQKENI. CDR3 length: 20 amino acids. The CDR3 protein is CASSPPGAGLSAWPGNTIYF. The CDR3 DNA sequence: TGTGCCAGCTCACCACCGGGCGCGGGTTTGTCAGCTTGGCCTGGAAACACCATATATTTT.

This clone has only a few counts. The V and J genes are TRBV18 and TRBJ1-5, with D uncertain. Germline V gene sequence: CDR1 KGHSH, CDR2 LQKENI. The CDR3 is 16 amino acids. The V end was cut by 2 bases, the J end by 3 bases, with 14 bases between. The CDR3 loop reads CASSPSKGRVNQPQHF. In DNA, the CDR3 is TGTGCCAGCTCACCAAGTAAAGGGCGGGTCAATCAGCCCCAGCATTTT. The full variable domain, completed using reference TRBV18 and TRBJ1-5, is NAGVMQNPRHLVRRRGQEARLRCSPMKGHSHVYWYRQLPEEGLKFMVYLQKENIIDESGMPKERFSAEFPKEGPSILRIQQVVRGDSAAYFCASSPSKGRVNQPQHFGDGTRLSIL.